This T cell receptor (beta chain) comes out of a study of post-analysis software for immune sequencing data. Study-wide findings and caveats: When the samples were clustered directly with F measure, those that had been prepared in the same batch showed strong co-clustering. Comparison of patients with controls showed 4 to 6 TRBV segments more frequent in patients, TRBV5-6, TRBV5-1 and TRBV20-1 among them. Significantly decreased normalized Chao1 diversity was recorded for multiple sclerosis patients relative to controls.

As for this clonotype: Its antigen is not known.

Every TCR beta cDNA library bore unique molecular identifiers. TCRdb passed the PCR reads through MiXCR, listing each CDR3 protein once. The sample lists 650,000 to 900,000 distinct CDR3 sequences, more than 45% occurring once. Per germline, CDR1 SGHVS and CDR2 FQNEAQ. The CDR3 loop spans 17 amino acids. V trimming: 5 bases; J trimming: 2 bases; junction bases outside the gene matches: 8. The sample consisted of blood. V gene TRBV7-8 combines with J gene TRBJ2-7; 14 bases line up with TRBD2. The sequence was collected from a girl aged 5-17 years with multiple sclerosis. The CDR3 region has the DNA TGTGCCAGCAGCCCCCCTGGACTAGCGGGGGGTACCTACGAGCAGTACTTC. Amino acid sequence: CASSPPGLAGGTYEQYF.